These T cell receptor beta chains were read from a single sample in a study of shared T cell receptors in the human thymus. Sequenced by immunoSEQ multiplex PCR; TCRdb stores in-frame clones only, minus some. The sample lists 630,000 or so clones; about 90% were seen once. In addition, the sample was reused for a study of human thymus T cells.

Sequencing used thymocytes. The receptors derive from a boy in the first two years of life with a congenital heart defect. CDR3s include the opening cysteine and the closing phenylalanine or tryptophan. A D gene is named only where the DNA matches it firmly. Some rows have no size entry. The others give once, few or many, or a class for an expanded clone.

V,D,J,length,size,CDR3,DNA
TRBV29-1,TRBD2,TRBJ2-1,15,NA,CSVQGAGVSYNEQFF,TGCAGCGTCCAGGGAGCGGGAGTATCCTACAATGAGCAGTTCTTC
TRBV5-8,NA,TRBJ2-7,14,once,CASRWPGPLYEQYF,TGTGCCAGCAGGTGGCCGGGTCCATTGTACGAGCAGTACTTC
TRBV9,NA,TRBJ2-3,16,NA,CASSPGSSPSTDTQYF,TGTGCCAGCAGCCCCGGTAGTTCGCCTAGCACAGATACGCAGTATTTT
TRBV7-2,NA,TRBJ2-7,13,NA,CASSLGQGGEQYF,TGTGCCAGCAGCTTAGGGCAGGGGGGCGAGCAGTACTTC
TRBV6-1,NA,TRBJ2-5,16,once,CASSEALATEGETQYF,TGTGCCAGCAGTGAAGCGCTGGCCACAGAGGGAGAGACCCAGTACTTC
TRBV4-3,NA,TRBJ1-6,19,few,CASSRTWGGESSYNSPLHF,TGCGCCAGCAGCCGAACCTGGGGCGGGGAAAGCTCCTATAATTCACCCCTCCACTTT
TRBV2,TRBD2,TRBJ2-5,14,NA,CASSVAGVQETQYF,TGTGCCAGCAGTGTCGCGGGGGTCCAAGAGACCCAGTACTTC
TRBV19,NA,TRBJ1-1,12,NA,CASSPSNTEAFF,TGTGCCAGTAGTCCGTCCAACACTGAAGCTTTCTTT
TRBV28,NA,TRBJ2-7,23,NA,CATQTGGAPLKGISPPIPYEQYF,TGTGCCACCCAGACGGGTGGGGCCCCGCTCAAGGGGATCTCGCCCCCGATACCTTACGAGCAGTACTTC
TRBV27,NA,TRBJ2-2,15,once,CASSLLQGNTGELFF,TGTGCCAGCAGTTTACTACAGGGGAACACCGGGGAGCTGTTTTTT
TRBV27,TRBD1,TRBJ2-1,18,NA,CASTAGRRDRGLSREQFF,TGTGCCAGCACCGCAGGCCGACGGGACAGGGGGTTGTCACGGGAGCAGTTCTTC
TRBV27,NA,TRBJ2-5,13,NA,CASSLKRQETQYF,TGTGCCAGCAGTTTAAAACGGCAAGAGACCCAGTACTTC
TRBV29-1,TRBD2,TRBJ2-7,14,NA,CSVESTSGNYEQYF,TGCAGCGTTGAGTCGACTAGCGGGAACTACGAGCAGTACTTC
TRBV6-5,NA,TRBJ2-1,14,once,CASTQMTGPNEQFF,TGTGCCAGCACTCAGATGACAGGTCCCAATGAGCAGTTCTTC
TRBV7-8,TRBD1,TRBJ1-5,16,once,CASSLGGTGKDQPQHF,TGTGCCAGCAGCTTAGGGGGGACAGGGAAGGACCAGCCCCAGCATTTT
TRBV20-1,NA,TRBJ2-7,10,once,CSALPEKKYF,TGCAGTGCCCTACCCGAGAAGAAGTACTTC
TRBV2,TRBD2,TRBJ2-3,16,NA,CASSEVERGGPDTQYF,TGTGCCAGCAGTGAAGTTGAGCGGGGGGGGCCAGATACGCAGTATTTT
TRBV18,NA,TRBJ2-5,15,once,CASSPPRAGLETQYF,TGTGCCAGCTCACCACCGAGAGCTGGGCTGGAGACCCAGTACTTC
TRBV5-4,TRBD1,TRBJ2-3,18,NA,CASSVRDRPIYSTDTQYF,TGTGCCAGCAGCGTCCGGGACAGACCTATTTATAGCACAGATACGCAGTATTTT
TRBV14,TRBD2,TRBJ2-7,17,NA,CASSLGVMREDFYEQYF,TGTGCCAGCAGCCTGGGGGTGATGCGGGAGGATTTCTACGAGCAGTACTTC
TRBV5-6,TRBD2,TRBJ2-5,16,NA,CASSPGLAVGQETQYF,TGTGCCAGCAGCCCGGGACTAGCTGTTGGGCAAGAGACCCAGTACTTC
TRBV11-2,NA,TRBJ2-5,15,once,CASSLERYRQETQYF,TGTGCCAGCAGCTTAGAGCGCTACCGACAAGAGACCCAGTACTTC
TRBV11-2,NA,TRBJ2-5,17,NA,CASSLSTQGGIQETQYF,TGTGCCAGCAGCTTATCGACCCAAGGGGGTATCCAAGAGACCCAGTACTTC
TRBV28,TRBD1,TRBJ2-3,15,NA,CASSSRTGSTDTQYF,TGTGCCAGCAGTTCTCGGACAGGGAGCACAGATACGCAGTATTTT
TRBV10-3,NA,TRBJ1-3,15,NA,CATWDTYSSGNTIYF,TGTGCCACCTGGGACACCTACTCCTCTGGAAACACCATATATTTT
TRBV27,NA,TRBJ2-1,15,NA,CASSPRQSGDNEQFF,TGTGCCAGCAGTCCGAGACAGTCGGGGGACAATGAGCAGTTCTTC
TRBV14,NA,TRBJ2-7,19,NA,CASSLKTPEGPGGFYEQYF,TGTGCCAGCAGCCTGAAAACACCCGAGGGACCCGGGGGATTCTACGAGCAGTACTTC
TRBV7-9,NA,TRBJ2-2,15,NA,CASSLDYANTGELFF,TGTGCCAGCAGTTTAGACTACGCGAACACCGGGGAGCTGTTTTTT
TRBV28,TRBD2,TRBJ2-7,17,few,CASSITRLAGAVHEQYF,TGTGCCAGCAGCATAACCAGACTAGCGGGAGCGGTCCACGAGCAGTACTTC
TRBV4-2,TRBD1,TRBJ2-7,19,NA,CASSQRQTHPGQGIYEQYF,TGTGCCAGCAGCCAACGCCAAACCCACCCGGGACAGGGTATCTACGAGCAGTACTTC
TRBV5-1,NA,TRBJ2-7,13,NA,CASSLQAPYEQYF,TGCGCCAGCAGCTTACAGGCCCCCTACGAGCAGTACTTC
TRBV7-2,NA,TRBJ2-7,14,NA,CASSLAGGGYEQYF,TGTGCCAGCAGCTTAGCGGGAGGGGGGTACGAGCAGTACTTC
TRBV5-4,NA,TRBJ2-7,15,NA,CASSFRAEQAYEQYF,TGTGCCAGCAGCTTCCGAGCGGAGCAAGCCTACGAGCAGTACTTC
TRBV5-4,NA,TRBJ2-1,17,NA,CASSRRRGAPISNEQFF,TGTGCCAGCAGCCGCCGGCGTGGGGCTCCTATTTCCAATGAGCAGTTCTTC
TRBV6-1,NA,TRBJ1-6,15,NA,CASSKTDSYNSPLHF,TGTGCCAGCAGTAAAACAGACTCCTATAATTCACCCCTCCACTTT
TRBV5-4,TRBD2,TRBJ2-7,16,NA,CASSLVMGLGAHEQYF,TGTGCCAGCAGCTTGGTAATGGGACTAGGGGCCCACGAGCAGTACTTC
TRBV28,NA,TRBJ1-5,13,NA,CASRMTPNQPQHF,TGTGCCAGCAGGATGACACCCAATCAGCCCCAGCATTTT
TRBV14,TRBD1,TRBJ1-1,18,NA,CASSHYRDRGRRNTEAFF,TGTGCCAGCAGCCACTACCGGGACAGGGGGCGGCGGAACACTGAAGCTTTCTTT
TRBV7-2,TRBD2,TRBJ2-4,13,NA,CASSGTTKNIQYF,TGTGCCAGCAGCGGGACTACTAAAAACATTCAGTACTTC